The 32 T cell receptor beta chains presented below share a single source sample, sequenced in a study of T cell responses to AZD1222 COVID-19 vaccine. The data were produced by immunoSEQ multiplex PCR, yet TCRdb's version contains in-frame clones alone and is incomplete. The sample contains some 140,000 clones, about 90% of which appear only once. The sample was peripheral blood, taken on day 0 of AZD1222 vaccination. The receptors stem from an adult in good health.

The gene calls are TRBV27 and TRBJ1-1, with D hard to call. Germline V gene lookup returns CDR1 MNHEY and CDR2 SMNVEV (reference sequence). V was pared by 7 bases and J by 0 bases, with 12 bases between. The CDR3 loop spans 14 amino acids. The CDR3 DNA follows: TGTGCCAGCATGCAAACTGGAGTGAACACTGAAGCTTTCTTT. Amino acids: CASMQTGVNTEAFF.

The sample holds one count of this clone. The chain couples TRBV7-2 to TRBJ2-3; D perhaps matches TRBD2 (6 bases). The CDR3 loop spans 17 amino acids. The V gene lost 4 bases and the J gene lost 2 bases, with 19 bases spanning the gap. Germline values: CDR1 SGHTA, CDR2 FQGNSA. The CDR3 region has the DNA TGTGCCAGCAGCTCGCACGGGACTGGAAATCCCACAGATACGCAGTATTTT. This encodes CASSSHGTGNPTDTQYF.

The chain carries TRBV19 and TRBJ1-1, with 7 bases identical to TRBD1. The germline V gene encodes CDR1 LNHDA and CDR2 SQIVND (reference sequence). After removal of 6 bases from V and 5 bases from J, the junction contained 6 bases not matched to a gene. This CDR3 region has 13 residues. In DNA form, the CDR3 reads TGTGCCAGTAGCGGAACAGGGGTGACTGAAGCTTTCTTT. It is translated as CASSGTGVTEAFF.

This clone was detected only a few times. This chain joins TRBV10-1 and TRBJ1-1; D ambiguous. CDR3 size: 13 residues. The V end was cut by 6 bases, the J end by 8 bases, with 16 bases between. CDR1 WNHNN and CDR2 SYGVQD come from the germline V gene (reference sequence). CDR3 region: CASRELVAGEAFF. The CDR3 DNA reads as TGCGCCAGCAGGGAGCTGGTAGCGGGGGAAGCTTTCTTT.

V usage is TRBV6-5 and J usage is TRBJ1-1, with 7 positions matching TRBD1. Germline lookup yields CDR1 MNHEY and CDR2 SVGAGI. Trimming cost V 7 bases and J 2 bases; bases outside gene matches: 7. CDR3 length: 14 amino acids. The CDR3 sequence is CASIWTGVNTEAFF. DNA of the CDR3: TGTGCCAGCATCTGGACAGGAGTTAACACTGAAGCTTTCTTT.

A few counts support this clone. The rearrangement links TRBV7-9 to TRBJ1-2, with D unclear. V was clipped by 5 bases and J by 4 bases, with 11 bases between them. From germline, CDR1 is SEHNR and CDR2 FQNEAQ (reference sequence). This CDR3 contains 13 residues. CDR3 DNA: TGTGCCAGCAGCCCAGACGCTTTCTATGGCTACACCTTC. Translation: CASSPDAFYGYTF.

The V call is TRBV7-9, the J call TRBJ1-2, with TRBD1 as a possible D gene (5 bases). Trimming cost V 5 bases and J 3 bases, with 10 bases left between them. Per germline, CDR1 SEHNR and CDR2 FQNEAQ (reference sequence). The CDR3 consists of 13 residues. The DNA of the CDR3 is TGTGCCAGCAGCCCAGGGTACGACTATGGCTACACCTTC. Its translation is CASSPGYDYGYTF.

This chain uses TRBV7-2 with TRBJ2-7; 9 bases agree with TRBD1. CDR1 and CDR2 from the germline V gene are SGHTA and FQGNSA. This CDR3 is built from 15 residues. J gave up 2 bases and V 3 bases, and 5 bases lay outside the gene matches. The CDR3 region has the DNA TGTGCCAGCAGCTTTGACAGGGGGGGAACCTACGAGCAGTACTTC. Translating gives CASSFDRGGTYEQYF.

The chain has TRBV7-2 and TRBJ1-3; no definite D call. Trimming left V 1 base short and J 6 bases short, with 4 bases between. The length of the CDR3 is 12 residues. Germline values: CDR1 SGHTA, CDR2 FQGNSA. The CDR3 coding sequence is TGTGCCAGCAGCTTAGGGTTAAACACCATATATTTT. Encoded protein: CASSLGLNTIYF.

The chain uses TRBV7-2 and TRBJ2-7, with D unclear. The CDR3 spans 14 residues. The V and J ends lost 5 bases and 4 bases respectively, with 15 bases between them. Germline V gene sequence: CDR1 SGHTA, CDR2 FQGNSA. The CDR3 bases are TGTGCCAGCAGCCCCGGACCAATTCGGTACGAGCAGTACTTC. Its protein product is CASSPGPIRYEQYF.

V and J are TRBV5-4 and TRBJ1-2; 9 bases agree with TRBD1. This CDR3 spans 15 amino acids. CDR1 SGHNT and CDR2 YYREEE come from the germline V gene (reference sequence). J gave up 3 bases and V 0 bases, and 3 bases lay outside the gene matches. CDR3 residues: CASSLDRGQHYGYTF. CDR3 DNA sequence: TGTGCCAGCAGCTTGGACAGGGGGCAACACTATGGCTACACCTTC.

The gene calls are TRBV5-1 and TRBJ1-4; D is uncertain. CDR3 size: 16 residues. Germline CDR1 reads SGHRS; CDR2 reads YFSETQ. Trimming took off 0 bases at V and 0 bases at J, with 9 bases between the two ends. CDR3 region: CASSLGARSTNEKLFF. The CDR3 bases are TGCGCCAGCAGCTTGGGGGCGAGGTCAACTAATGAAAAACTGTTTTTT.

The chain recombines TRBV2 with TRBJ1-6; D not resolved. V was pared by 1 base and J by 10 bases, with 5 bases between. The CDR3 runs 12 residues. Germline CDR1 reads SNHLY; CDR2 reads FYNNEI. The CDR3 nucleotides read TGTGCCAGCAGTGAAGGAGGCTCACCCCTCCACTTT. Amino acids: CASSEGGSPLHF.

The CDR3 DNA is TGTGCCAGCAGCCCGACCTCACAACTCCGCTATGGCTACACCTTC. Encoded protein: CASSPTSQLRYGYTF. The chain combines TRBV11-2 with TRBJ1-2; D is undetermined. The V gene's germline CDR1 is SGHAT and CDR2 FQNNGV. The V end was cut by 5 bases, the J end by 4 bases, with 17 bases between. This CDR3 comprises 15 residues. The full variable domain, rest sourced from reference TRBV11-2 and TRBJ1-2, is EAGVAQSPRYKIIEKRQSVAFWCNPISGHATLYWYQQILGQGPKLLIQFQNNGVVDDSQLPKDRFSAERLKGVDSTLKIQPAKLEDSAVYLCASSPTSQLRYGYTFGSGTRLTVV.

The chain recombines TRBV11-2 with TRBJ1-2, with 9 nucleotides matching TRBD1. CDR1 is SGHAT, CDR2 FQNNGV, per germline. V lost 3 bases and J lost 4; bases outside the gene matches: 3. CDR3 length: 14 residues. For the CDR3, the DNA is TGTGCCAGCAGCTTTACAGGGGGCGGCTATGGCTACACCTTC. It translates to CASSFTGGGYGYTF.

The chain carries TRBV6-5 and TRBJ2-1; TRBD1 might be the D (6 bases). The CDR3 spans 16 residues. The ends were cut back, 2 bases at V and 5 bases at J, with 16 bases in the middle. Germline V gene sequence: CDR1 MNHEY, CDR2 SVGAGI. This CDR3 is CASSYLTGHRNNEQFF. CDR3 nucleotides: TGTGCCAGCAGTTACCTAACAGGGCATAGGAACAATGAGCAGTTCTTC.

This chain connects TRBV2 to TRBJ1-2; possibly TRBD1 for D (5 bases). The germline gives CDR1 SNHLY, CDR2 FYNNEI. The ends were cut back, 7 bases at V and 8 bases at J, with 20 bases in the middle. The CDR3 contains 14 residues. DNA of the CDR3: TGTGCCAGCACCCTCTCCCGGGACGGTCTAGGCTACACCTTC. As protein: CASTLSRDGLGYTF.

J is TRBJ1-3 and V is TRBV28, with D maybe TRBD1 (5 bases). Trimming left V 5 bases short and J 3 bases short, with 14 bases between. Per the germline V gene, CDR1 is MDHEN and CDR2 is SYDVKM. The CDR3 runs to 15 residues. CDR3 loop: CASSLFRTNGNTIYF. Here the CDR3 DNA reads TGTGCCAGCAGTCTCTTTAGGACAAATGGAAACACCATATATTTT.

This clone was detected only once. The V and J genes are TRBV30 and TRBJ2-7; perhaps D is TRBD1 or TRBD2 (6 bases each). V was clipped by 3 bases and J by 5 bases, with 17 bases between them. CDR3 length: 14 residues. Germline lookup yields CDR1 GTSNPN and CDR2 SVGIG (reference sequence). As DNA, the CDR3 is TGTGCCTGGAGGGCGGCCGGGGGCCAAAACGAGCAGTACTTC. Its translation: CAWRAAGGQNEQYF.

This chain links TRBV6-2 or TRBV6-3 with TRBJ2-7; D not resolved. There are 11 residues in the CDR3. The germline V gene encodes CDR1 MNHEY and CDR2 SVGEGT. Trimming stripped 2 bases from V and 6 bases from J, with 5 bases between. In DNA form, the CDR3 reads TGTGCCAGCAGTTACGTAGGCGAGCAGTACTTC. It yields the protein CASSYVGEQYF.

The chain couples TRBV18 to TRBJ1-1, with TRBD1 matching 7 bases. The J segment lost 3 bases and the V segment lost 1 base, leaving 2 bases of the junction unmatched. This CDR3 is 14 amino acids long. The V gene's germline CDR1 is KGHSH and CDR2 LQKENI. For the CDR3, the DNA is TGTGCCAGCTCACCACGTCAGGGGGACACTGAAGCTTTCTTT. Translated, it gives CASSPRQGDTEAFF.

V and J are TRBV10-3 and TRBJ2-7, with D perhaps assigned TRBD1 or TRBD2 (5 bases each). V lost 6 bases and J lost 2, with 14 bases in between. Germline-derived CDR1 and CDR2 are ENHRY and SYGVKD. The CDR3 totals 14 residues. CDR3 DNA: TGTGCCATCAGCGATTCTGGGGGAACCTACGAGCAGTACTTC. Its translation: CAISDSGGTYEQYF.

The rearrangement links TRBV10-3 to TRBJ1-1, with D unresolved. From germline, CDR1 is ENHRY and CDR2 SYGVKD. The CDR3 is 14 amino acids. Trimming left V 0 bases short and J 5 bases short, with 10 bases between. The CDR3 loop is CAISESMGWTEAFF. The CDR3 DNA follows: TGTGCCATCAGTGAGTCCATGGGGTGGACTGAAGCTTTCTTT.

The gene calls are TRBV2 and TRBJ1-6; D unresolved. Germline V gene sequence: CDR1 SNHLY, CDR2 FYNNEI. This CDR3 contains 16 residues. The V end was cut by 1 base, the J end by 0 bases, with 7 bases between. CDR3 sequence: CASSEEGSSYNSPLHF. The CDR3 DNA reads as TGTGCCAGCAGTGAAGAAGGGAGCTCCTATAATTCACCCCTCCACTTT.

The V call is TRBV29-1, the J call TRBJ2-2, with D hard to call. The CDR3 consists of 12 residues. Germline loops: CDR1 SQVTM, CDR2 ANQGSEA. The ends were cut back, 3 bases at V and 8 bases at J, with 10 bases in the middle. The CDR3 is CSVDDFGGELFF. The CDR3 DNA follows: TGCAGCGTTGACGACTTTGGGGGGGAGCTGTTTTTT.

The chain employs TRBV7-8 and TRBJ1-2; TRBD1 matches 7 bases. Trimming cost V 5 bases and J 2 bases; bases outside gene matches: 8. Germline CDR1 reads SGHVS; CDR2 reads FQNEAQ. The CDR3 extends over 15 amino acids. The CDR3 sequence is CASSPGGTANYGYTF. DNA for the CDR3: TGTGCCAGCAGCCCCGGGGGGACAGCCAACTATGGCTACACCTTC.

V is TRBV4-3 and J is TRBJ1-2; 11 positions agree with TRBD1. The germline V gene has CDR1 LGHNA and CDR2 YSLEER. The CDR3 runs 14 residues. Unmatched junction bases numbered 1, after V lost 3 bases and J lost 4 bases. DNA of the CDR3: TGCGCCAGCAGCCAGGGGACAGGGGGCTATGGCTACACCTTC. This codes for CASSQGTGGYGYTF.

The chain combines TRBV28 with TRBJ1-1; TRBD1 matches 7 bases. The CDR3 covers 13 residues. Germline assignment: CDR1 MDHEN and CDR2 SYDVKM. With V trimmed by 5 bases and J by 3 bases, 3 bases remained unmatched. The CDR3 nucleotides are TGTGCCAGCAGTCGGACAGGATACACTGAAGCTTTCTTT. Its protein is CASSRTGYTEAFF.

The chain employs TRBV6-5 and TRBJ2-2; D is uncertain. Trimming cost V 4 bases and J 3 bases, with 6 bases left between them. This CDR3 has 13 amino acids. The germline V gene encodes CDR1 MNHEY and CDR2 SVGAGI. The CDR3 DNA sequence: TGTGCCAGCAGTTTAGTAGACACCGGGGAGCTGTTTTTT. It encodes CASSLVDTGELFF.

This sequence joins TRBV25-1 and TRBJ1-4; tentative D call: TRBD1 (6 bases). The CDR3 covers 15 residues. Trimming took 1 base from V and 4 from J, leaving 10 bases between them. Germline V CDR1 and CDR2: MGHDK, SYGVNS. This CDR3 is CASSELDRLNEKLFF. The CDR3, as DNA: TGTGCCAGCAGTGAATTGGACAGACTTAATGAAAAACTGTTTTTT.

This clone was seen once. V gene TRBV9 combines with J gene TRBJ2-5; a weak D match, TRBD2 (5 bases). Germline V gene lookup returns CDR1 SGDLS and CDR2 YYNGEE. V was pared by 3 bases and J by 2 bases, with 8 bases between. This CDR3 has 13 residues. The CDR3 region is CASSARGQETQYF. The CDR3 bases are TGTGCCAGCAGCGCCCGGGGACAAGAGACCCAGTACTTC.

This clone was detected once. The CDR3 nucleotides are TGTGCCAGCAGCTGGGGACAGGGGACAAACTATGGCTACACCTTC. Translating it yields CASSWGQGTNYGYTF. This chain uses TRBV5-5 with TRBJ1-2; 10 nucleotides align to TRBD1. The V and J ends lost 3 bases and 2 bases, in that order; junction bases with no gene match: 4. CDR3 length: 15 residues. CDR1 is SGHKS, CDR2 YYEKEE, per germline (reference sequence).